This T cell receptor beta chain was sequenced in a study of PD-1 and CTLA-4 blockade in melanoma. The CDR3 consists of 14 residues. The germline V and J ends were trimmed by 1 base and 6 bases, with 13 bases remaining between them. Germline lookup yields CDR1 ENHRY and CDR2 SYGVKD. The protocol was immunoSEQ multiplex PCR, while the TCRdb copy is restricted to in-frame clones and leaves out a portion. The sample holds 20,000 to 25,000 clones, around 89% seen once. The sequence came from a human donor with melanoma. The chain combines TRBV10-3 with TRBJ2-7, with a tentative D call TRBD1 (5 bases). The source material was CD8+ T cells from peripheral blood, sampled before anti-PD-1 treatment. In DNA form, the CDR3 reads TGTGCCATCAGTGAGTTAGAACAAAGGGGCGAGCAGTACTTC. Translating it yields CAISELEQRGEQYF.